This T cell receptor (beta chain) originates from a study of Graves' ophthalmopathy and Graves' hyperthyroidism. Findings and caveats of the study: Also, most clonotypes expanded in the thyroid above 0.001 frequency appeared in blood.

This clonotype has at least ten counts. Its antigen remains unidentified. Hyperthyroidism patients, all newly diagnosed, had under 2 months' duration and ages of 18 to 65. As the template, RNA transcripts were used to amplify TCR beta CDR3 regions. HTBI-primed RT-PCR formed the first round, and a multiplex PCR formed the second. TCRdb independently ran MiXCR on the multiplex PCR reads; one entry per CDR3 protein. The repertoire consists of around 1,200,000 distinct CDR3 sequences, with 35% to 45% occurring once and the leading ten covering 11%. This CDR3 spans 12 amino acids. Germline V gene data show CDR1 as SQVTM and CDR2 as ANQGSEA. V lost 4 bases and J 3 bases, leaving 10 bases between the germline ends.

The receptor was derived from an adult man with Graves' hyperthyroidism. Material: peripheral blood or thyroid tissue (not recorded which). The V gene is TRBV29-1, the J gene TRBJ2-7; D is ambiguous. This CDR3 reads CSVGGSLYEQYF. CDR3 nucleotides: TGCAGCGTTGGGGGTAGCCTCTACGAGCAGTACTTC.